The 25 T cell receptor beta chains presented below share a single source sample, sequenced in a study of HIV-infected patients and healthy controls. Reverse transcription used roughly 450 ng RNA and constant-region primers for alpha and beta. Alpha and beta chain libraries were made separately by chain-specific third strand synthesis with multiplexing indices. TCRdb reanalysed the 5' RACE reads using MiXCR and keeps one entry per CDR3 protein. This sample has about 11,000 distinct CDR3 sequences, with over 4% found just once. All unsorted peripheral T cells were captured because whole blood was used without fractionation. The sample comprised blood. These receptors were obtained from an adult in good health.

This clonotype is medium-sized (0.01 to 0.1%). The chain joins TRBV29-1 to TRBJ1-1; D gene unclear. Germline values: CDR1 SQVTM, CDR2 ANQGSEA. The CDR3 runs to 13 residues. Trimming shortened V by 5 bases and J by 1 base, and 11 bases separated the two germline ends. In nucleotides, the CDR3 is TGCAGCGTTTCCCCTTCCGCGAACACTGAAGCTTTCTTT. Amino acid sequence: CSVSPSANTEAFF.

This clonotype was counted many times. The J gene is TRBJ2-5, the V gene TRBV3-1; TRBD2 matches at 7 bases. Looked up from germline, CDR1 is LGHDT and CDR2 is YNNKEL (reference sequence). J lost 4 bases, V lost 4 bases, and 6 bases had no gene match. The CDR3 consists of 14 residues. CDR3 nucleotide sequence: TGTGCCAGCAGCCGTACTAGCGCTGGAGAGACCCAGTACTTC. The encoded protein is CASSRTSAGETQYF.

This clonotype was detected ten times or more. In DNA, the CDR3 is TGTGCCAGCAGCTTAGAACCAGGAGAGACACCCCTCCACTTT. It yields the protein CASSLEPGETPLHF. The chain links TRBV11-2 to TRBJ1-6; D unclear. Germline loops: CDR1 SGHAT, CDR2 FQNNGV. V lost 0 bases, J lost 11 bases, and 11 bases lay in between. This CDR3 spans 14 amino acids.

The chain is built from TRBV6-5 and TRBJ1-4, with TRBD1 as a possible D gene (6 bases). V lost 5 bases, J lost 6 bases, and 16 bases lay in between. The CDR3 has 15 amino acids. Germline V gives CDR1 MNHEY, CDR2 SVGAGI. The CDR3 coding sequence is TGTGCCAGCAGTCCCCGTCCGGACAGCGATGAAAAACTGTTTTTT. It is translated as CASSPRPDSDEKLFF.

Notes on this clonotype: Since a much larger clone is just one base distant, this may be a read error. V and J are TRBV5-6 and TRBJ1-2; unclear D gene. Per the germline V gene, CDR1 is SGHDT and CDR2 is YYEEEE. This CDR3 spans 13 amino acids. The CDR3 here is CASSLERSYGDTF. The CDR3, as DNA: TGTGCCAGCAGCTTGGAGCGGAGCTATGGCGACACCTTC.

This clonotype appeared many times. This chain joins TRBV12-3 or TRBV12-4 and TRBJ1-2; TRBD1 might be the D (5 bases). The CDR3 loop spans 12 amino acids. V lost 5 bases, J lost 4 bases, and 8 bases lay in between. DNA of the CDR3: TGTGCCAGCAGTGATGACAGCTATGGCTACACCTTC. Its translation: CASSDDSYGYTF.

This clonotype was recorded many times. The CDR3 DNA reads as TGTGCCAGCAGTGAATCGGAGGCCCAAGAGACCCAGTACTTC. Translated, it gives CASSESEAQETQYF. The chain joins TRBV25-1 to TRBJ2-5; a possible D gene is TRBD2 (5 bases). The CDR3 has 14 residues. The germline gives CDR1 MGHDK, CDR2 SYGVNS. Trimming pared 1 base from V and 1 base from J, leaving 7 bases between.

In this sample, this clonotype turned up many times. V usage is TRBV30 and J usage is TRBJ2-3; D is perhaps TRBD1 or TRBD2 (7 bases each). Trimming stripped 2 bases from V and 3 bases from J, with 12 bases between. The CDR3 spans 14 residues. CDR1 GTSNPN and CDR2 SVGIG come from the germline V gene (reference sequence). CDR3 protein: CAWSPGGGTDTQYF. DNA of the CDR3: TGTGCCTGGAGTCCAGGGGGGGGGACAGATACGCAGTATTTT.

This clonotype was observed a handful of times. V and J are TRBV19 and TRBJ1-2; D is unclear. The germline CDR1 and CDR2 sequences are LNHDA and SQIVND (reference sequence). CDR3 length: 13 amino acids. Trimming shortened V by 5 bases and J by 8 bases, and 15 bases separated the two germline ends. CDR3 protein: CASSPLLKYGYTF. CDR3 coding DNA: TGTGCCAGTAGTCCCCTCTTGAAATACGGCTACACCTTC.

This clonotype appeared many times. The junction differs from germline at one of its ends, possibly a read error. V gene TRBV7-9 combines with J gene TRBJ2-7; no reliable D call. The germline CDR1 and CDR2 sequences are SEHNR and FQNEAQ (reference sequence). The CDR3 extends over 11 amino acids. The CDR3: CASSLVASLSF. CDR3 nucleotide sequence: TGTGCCAGCAGCTTAGTAGCTAGTCTCAGCTTC.

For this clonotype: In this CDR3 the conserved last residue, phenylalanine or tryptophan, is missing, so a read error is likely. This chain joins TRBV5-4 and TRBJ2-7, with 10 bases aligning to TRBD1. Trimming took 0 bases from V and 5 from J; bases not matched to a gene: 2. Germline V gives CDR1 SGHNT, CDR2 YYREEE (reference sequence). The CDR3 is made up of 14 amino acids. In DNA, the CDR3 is TGTGCCAGCAGCTTGGGGGACAGGGGCCACGAGCAGTACTTA. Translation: CASSLGDRGHEQYL.

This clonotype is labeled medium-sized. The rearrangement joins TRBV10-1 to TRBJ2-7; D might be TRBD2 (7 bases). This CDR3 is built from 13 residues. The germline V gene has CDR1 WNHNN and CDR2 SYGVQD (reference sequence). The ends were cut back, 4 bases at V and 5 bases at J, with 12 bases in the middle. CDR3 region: CASSVQGRDEQYF. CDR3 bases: TGCGCCAGCAGTGTTCAGGGGAGGGACGAGCAGTACTTC.

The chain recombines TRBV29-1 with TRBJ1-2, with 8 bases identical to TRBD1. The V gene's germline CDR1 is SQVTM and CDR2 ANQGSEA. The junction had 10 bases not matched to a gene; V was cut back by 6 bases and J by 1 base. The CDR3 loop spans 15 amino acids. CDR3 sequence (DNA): TGCAGCGTATCAGGGGGCTTCAACCTTAACTATGGCTACACCTTC. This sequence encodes CSVSGGFNLNYGYTF.

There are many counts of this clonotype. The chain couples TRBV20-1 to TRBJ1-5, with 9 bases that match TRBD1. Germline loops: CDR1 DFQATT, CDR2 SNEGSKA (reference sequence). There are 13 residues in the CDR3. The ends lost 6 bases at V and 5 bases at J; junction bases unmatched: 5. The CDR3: CSAQTGGYQPQHF. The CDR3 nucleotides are TGCAGTGCCCAAACAGGGGGCTATCAGCCCCAGCATTTT.

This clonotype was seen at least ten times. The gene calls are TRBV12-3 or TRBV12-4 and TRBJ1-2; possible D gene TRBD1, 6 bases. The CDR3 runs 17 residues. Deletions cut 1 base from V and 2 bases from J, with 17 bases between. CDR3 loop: CASSLGGLGVPNYGYTF. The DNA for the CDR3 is TGTGCCAGCAGTTTAGGGGGGCTCGGAGTGCCGAACTATGGCTACACCTTC.

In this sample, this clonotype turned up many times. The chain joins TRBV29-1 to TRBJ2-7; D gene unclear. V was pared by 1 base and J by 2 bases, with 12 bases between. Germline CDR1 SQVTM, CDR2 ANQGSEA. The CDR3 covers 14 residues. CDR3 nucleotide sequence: TGCAGCGTTGAAGTCACCCGTGGCGCCTACGAGCAGTACTTC. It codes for CSVEVTRGAYEQYF.

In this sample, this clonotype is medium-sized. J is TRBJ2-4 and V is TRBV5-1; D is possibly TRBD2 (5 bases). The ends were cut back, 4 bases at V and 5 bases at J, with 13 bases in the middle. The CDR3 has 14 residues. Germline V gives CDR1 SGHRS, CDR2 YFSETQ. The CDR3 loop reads CASSLGGDQNIQYF. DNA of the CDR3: TGCGCCAGCAGCCTAGGAGGTGACCAAAACATTCAGTACTTC.

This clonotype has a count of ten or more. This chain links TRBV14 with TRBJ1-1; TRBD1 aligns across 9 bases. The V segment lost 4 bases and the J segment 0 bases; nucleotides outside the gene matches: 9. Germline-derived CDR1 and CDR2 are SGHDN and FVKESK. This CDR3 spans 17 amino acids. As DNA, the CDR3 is TGTGCCAGCAGCCCTTTGGGGACAGGGACCATGAACACTGAAGCTTTCTTT. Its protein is CASSPLGTGTMNTEAFF.

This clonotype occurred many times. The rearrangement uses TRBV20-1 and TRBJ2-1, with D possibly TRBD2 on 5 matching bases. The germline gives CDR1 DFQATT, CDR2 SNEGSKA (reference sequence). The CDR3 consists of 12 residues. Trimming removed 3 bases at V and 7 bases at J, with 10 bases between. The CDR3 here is CSASGVRNEQFF. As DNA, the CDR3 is TGCAGTGCTAGCGGGGTACGAAATGAGCAGTTCTTC.

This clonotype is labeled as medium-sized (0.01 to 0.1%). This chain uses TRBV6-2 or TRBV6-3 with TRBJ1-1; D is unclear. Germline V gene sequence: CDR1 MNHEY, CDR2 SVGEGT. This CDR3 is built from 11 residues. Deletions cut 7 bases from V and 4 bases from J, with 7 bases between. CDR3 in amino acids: CASTIFTEAFF. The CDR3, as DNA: TGTGCCAGCACCATTTTCACTGAAGCTTTCTTT.

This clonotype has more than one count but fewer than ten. DNA of the CDR3: TGTGCTAGTGGCCCCTTTGATAGGGCCGGGGAGCAGTACTTC. Encoded protein: CASGPFDRAGEQYF. The chain combines TRBV12-5 with TRBJ2-7; no reliable D call. Trimming stripped 6 bases from V and 7 bases from J, with 19 bases between. The V gene's germline CDR1 is LGHNT and CDR2 FRNRAP. The CDR3 runs to 14 residues.

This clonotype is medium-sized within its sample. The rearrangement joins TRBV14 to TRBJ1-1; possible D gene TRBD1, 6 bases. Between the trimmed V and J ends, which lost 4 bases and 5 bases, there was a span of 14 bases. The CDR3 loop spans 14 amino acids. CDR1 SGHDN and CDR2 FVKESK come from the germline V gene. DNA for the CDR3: TGTGCCAGCAGCCGTATAGGGGGTTGGACTGAAGCTTTCTTT. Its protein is CASSRIGGWTEAFF.

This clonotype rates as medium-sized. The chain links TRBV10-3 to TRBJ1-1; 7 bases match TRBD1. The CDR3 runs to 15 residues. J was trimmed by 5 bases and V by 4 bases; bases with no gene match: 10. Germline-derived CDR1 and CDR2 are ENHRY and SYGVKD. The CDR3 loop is CAISAPQGRGTEAFF. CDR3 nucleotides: TGTGCCATCAGTGCCCCACAGGGGAGGGGGACTGAAGCTTTCTTT.

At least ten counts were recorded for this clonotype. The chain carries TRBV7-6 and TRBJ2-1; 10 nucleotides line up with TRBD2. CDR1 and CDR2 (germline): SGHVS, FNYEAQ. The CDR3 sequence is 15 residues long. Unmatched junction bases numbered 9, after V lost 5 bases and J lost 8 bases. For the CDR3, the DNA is TGTGCCAGCAGCGCCTTAGCGGGGGGTAACGATGAGCAGTTCTTC. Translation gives CASSALAGGNDEQFF.

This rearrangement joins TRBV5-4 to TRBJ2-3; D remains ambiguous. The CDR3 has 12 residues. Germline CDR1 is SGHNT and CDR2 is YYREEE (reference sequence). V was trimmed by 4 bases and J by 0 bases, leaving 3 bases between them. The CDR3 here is CASSLSTDTQYF. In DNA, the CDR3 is TGTGCCAGCAGCCTTAGCACAGATACGCAGTATTTT.